This TCR beta chain was captured in a study of blood T cell repertoires in COVID-19. About the study: COVID-19 samples, acute and convalescent, were from the United States, Italy and Spain. The cDNA or gDNA used as material had been derived from T cells, B-cell-depleted T cells, or PBMCs.

The CDR3 consists of 17 residues. In germline, CDR1 is LGHDT, CDR2 YNNKEL (reference sequence). V dropped 2 bases and J dropped 0 bases, with 15 bases sitting between them. In the original analysis: Estimation of nucleated cell counts was performed using reference gene primer amplification. The method was immunoSEQ multiplex PCR; TCRdb's version includes in-frame clones alone and lacks a portion of them. V, J and clone size are those of that table, while D and trimming were read from the DNA. The data hold approximately 280,000 clones, with roughly 90% observed a single time. Specimen: peripheral blood. The sequence came from a man aged 40-49 years with acute or convalescent COVID-19. The J gene is TRBJ2-3, the V gene TRBV3-1 (or the pseudogene TRBV3-2); the D gene is possibly TRBD1 (6 bases). The CDR3 loop is CASSQRGFRTSTDTQYF. CDR3 nucleotide sequence: TGTGCCAGCAGCCAAAGGGGGTTTAGGACTAGCACAGATACGCAGTATTTT.